The clone carrying this T cell receptor (beta chain) was detected many times. Antigen unknown. The investigators amplified TCR beta CDR3 regions from RNA transcripts. TCR CDR3 regions were first amplified by RT-PCR with HTBI primers. TCRdb itself ran the multiplex PCR reads through MiXCR, one entry per CDR3 protein. The repertoire includes about 560,000 distinct CDR3 sequences, 16% of them detected once, and roughly 18% sits in the top ten. V was shortened by 0 bases and J by 5 bases, with 16 bases between the two germline ends. There are 15 residues in the CDR3. CDR1 is DFQATT and CDR2 is SNEGSKA in the germline V gene (reference sequence). The record originates from a study of T cells in Graves' hyperthyroidism and ophthalmopathy. Overall study: Peripheral blood collection took place at initial diagnosis, before any treatment. Overall study results and limits: Classification by a 13 V-J model distinguished ophthalmopathy from stable hyperthyroidism.

Those patients with uncontrolled infection, other autoimmune disease, pregnancy or lactation were excluded. J is TRBJ2-5 and V is TRBV20-1, with TRBD2 as a possible D gene (6 bases). This TCR derives from a woman aged 18-35 years with Graves' hyperthyroidism. The sequenced material came from blood. The CDR3 loop reads CSARDRRVEWETQYF. For the CDR3, the DNA is TGCAGTGCTAGAGATCGGAGGGTAGAGTGGGAGACCCAGTACTTC.